This T cell receptor (beta chain) stems from a study of cytomegalovirus exposure and HLA in healthy donors. It was with 60 Vbeta and 13 Jbeta primers that the PCR ran. Here immunoSEQ multiplex PCR was the method, and the copy in TCRdb shows in-frame clones only, minus some. The repertoire includes about 180,000 clones, less than 90% of them detected once, and more than 0.35% sits in the top ten. Germline-derived CDR1 and CDR2 are MDHEN and SYDVKM. The CDR3 covers 15 residues. V lost 8 bases and J lost 0; bases outside the gene matches: 8. Sequenced: PBMCs. The V and J genes are TRBV28 and TRBJ2-3; 7 nucleotides line up with TRBD2. The clonotype originates from a boy younger than 10 in good health and CMV-seronegative. CDR3 sequence reads: CASRPSGSSTDTQYF. The CDR3 DNA reads TGTGCCAGCCGGCCTAGCGGCTCTAGCACAGATACGCAGTATTTT. Variable domain in full (rest from reference TRBV28 and TRBJ2-3): DVKVTQSSRYLVKRTGEKVFLECVQDMDHENMFWYRQDPGLGLRLIYFSYDVKMKEKGDIPEGYSVSREKKERFSLILESASTNQTSMYLCASRPSGSSTDTQYFGPGTRLTVL.